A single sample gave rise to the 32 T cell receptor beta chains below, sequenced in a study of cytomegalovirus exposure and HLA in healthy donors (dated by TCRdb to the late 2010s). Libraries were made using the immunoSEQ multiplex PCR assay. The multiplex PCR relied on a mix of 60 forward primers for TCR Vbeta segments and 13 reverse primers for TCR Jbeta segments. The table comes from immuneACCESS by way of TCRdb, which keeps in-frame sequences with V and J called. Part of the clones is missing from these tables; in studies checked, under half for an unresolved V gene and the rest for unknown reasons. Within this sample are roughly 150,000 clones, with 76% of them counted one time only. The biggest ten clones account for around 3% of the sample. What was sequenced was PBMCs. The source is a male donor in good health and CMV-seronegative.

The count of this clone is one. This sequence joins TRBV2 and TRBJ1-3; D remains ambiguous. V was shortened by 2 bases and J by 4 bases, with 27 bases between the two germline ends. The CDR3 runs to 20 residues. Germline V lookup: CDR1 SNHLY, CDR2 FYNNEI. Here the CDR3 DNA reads TGTGCCAGCAGTGAAAATCTATTAGCGTCCCTGGGGAACTCCGGAAACACCATATATTTT. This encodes CASSENLLASLGNSGNTIYF.

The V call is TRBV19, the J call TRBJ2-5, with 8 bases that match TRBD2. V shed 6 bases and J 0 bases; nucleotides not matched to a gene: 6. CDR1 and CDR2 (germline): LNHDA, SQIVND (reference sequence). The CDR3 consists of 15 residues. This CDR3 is CASRKRGTDQETQYF. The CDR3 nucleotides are TGTGCCAGTAGGAAGCGGGGGACGGACCAAGAGACCCAGTACTTC. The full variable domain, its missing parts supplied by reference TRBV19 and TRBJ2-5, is DGGITQSPKYLFRKEGQNVTLSCEQNLNHDAMYWYRQDPGQGLRLIYYSQIVNDFQKGDIAEGYSVSREKKESFPLTVTSAQKNPTAFYLCASRKRGTDQETQYFGPGTRLLVL.

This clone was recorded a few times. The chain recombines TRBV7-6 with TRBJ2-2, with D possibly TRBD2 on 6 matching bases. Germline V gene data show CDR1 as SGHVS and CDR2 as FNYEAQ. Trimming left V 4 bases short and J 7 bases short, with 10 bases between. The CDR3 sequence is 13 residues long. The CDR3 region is CASSSRDHGELFF. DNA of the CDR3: TGTGCCAGCAGCTCGCGGGATCACGGGGAGCTGTTTTTT.

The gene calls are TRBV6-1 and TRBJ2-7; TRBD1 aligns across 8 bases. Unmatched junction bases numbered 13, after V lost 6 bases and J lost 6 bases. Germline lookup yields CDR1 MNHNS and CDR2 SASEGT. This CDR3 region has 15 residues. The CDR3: CASRGLGTGLSEQYF. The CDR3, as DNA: TGTGCCAGCAGGGGGTTAGGGACAGGTTTAAGCGAGCAGTACTTC.

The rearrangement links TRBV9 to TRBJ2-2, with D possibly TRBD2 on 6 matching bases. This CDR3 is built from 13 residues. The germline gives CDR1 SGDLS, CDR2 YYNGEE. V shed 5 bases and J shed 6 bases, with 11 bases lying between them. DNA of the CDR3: TGTGCCAGCAGGGTCGGGAGCGCCGGGGAGCTGTTTTTT. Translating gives CASRVGSAGELFF.

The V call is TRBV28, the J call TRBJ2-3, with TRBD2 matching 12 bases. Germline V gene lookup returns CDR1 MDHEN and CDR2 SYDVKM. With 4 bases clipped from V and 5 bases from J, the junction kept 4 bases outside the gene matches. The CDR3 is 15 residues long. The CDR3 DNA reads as TGTGCCAGCAGTTCCCAACTAGCGGGGGGAGATACGCAGTATTTT. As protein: CASSSQLAGGDTQYF.

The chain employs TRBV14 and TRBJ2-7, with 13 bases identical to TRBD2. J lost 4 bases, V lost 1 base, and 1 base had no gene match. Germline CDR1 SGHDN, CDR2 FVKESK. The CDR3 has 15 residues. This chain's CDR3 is CASSQGLAGGYEQYF. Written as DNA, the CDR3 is TGTGCCAGCAGCCAAGGACTAGCGGGAGGTTACGAGCAGTACTTC.

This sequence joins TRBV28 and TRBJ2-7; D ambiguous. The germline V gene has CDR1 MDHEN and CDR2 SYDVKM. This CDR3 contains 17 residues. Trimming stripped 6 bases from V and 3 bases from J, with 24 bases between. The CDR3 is CASSSTRRVKSGYEQYF. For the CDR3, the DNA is TGTGCCAGCAGCTCCACCCGCCGGGTGAAAAGTGGCTACGAGCAGTACTTC. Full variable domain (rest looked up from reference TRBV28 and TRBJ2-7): DVKVTQSSRYLVKRTGEKVFLECVQDMDHENMFWYRQDPGLGLRLIYFSYDVKMKEKGDIPEGYSVSREKKERFSLILESASTNQTSMYLCASSSTRRVKSGYEQYFGPGTRLTVT.

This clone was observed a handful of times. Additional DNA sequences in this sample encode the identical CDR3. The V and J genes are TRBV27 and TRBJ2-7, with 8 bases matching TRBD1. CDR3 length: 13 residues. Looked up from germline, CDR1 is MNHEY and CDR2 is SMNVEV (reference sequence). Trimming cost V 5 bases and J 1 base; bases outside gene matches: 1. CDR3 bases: TGTGCCAGCAGTAGGACAGGGTCCTACGAGCAGTACTTC. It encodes CASSRTGSYEQYF.

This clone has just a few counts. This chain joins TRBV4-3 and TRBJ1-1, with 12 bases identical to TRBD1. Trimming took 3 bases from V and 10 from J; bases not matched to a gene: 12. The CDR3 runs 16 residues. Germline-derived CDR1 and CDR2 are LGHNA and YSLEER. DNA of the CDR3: TGCGCCAGCAGCCATGGGACCGGGACAGGGGGCGGCGGAGCTTTCTTT. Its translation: CASSHGTGTGGGGAFF.

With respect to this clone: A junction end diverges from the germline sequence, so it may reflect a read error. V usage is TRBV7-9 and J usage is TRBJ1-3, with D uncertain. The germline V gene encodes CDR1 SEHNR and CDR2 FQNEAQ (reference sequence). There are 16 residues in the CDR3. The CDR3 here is CSSSLGPRRSGNTIYF. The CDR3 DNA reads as TGTTCCAGCAGCTTAGGCCCGCGTCGTTCTGGAAACACCATATATTTT.

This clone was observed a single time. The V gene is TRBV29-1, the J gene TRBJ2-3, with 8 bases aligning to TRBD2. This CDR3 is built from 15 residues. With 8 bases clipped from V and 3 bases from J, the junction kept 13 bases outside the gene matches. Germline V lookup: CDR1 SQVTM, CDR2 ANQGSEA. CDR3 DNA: TGCAGCATGCGCGGGAGGCCGGGGGGGACAGATACGCAGTATTTT. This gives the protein CSMRGRPGGTDTQYF.

CDR3 DNA: TGTGCCAGCGGGACTAGCGGGATAGACGAGCAGTACTTC. Translation gives CASGTSGIDEQYF. The chain links TRBV27 to TRBJ2-7, with 13 bases matching TRBD2. The CDR3 contains 13 residues. Germline V gene lookup returns CDR1 MNHEY and CDR2 SMNVEV (reference sequence). V was pared by 8 bases and J by 5 bases, with 3 bases of the junction left unmatched.

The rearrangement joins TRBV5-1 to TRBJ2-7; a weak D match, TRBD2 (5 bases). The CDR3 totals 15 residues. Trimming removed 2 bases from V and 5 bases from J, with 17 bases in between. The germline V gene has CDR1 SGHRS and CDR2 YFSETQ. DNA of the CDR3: TGCGCCAGCAGCTTTGGGAGATTTCGGTCGGACGAGCAGTACTTC. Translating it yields CASSFGRFRSDEQYF.

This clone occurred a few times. CDR3 protein: CASSLKGLEYNSPLHF. CDR3 DNA sequence: TGCGCCAGCAGCCTTAAGGGGCTGGAGTATAATTCACCCCTCCACTTT. The rearrangement links TRBV4-1 to TRBJ1-6; D may be TRBD1 (5 bases). The CDR3 spans 16 residues. The V end was cut by 4 bases, the J end by 4 bases, with 14 bases between. The germline CDR1 and CDR2 sequences are MGHRA and YSYEKL.

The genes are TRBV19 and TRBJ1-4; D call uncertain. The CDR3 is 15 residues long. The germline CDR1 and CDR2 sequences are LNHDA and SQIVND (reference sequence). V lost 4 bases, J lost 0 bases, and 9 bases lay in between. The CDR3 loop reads CASSRADTTNEKLFF. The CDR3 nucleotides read TGTGCCAGTAGTAGGGCAGACACAACTAATGAAAAACTGTTTTTT.

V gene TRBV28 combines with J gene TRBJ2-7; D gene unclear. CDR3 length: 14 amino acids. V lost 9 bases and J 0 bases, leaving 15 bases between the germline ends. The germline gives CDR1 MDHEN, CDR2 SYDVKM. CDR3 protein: CASYNRGSSYEQYF. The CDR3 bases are TGTGCCAGTTATAATCGAGGTAGCTCCTACGAGCAGTACTTC.

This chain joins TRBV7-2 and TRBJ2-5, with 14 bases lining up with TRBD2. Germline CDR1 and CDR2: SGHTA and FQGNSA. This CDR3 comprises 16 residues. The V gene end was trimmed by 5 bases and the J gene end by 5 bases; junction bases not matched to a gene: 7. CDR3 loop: CASSRGTSGSGETQYF. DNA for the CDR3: TGTGCCAGCAGCCGAGGGACTAGCGGGAGCGGTGAGACCCAGTACTTC. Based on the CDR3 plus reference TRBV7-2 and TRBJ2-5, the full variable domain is GAGVSQSPSNKVTEKGKDVELRCDPISGHTALYWYRQSLGQGLEFLIYFQGNSAPDKSGLPSDRFSAERTGGSVSTLTIQRTQQEDSAVYLCASSRGTSGSGETQYFGPGTRLLVL.

The CDR3 DNA reads TGTGCCAGCAGCTTCCACTCCCGGACAGGTAGCAATCAGCCCCAGCATTTT. This sequence encodes CASSFHSRTGSNQPQHF. J is TRBJ1-5 and V is TRBV7-3; 7 bases are a match to TRBD1. V lost 3 bases to trimming and J lost 0 bases; unmatched junction nucleotides: 8. Germline lookup yields CDR1 SGHTA and CDR2 FQGTGA. This CDR3 spans 17 amino acids.

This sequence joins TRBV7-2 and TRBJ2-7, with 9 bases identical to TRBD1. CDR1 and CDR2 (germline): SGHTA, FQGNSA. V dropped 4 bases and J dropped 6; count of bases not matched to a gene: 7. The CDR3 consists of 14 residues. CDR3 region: CASSSLRTGVEQYF. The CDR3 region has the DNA TGTGCCAGCAGCTCTCTACGGACAGGGGTCGAGCAGTACTTC.

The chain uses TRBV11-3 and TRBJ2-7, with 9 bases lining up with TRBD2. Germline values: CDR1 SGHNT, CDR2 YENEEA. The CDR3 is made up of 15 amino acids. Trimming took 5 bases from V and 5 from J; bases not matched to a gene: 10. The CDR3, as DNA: TGTGCCAGCAGCCAAGGCGGGGGGGGGTTGGACGAGCAGTACTTC. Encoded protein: CASSQGGGGLDEQYF.

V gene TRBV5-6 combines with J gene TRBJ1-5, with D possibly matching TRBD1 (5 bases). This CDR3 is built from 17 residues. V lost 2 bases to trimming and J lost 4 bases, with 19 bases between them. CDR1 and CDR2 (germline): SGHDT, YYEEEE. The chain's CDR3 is CASSFFGRTNANQPQHF. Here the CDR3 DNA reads TGTGCCAGCAGCTTCTTCGGCAGGACAAACGCAAATCAGCCCCAGCATTTT.

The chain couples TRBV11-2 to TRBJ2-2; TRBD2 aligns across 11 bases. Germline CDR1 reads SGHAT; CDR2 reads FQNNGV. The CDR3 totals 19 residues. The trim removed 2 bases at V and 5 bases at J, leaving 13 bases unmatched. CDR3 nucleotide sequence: TGTGCCAGCAGCTTATCGGGGATAGCGGGAGGGCCCCTAACCGGGGAGCTGTTTTTT. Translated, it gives CASSLSGIAGGPLTGELFF.

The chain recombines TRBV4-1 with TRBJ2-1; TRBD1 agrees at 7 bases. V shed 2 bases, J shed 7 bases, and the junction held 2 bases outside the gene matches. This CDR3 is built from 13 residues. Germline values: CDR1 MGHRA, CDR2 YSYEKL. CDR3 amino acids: CASSQYRGNEQFF. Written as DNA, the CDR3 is TGCGCCAGCAGCCAATACAGGGGAAATGAGCAGTTCTTC.

CDR3 nucleotides: TGCGCCAGCAGCCAATGGGTTACAGGGGCATCGCACACTGAAGCTTTCTTT. Protein: CASSQWVTGASHTEAFF. V usage is TRBV4-1 and J usage is TRBJ1-1; 7 nucleotides agree with TRBD1. The CDR3 loop spans 17 amino acids. From germline, CDR1 is MGHRA and CDR2 YSYEKL. With V trimmed by 2 bases and J by 3 bases, 12 bases remained unmatched.

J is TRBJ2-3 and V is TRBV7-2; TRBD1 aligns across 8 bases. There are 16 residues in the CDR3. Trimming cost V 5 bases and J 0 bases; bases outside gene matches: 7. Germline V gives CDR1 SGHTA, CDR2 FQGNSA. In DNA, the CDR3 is TGTGCCAGCAGCCCCCGGGACAGGCCTAGCACAGATACGCAGTATTTT. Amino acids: CASSPRDRPSTDTQYF. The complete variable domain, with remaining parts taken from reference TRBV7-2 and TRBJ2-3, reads GAGVSQSPSNKVTEKGKDVELRCDPISGHTALYWYRQSLGQGLEFLIYFQGNSAPDKSGLPSDRFSAERTGGSVSTLTIQRTQQEDSAVYLCASSPRDRPSTDTQYFGPGTRLTVL.

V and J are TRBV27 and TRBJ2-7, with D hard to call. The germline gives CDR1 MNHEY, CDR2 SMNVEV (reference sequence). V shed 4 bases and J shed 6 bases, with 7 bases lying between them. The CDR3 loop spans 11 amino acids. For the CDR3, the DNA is TGTGCCAGCAGTTCCCCTTCCGAGCAGTACTTC. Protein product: CASSSPSEQYF.

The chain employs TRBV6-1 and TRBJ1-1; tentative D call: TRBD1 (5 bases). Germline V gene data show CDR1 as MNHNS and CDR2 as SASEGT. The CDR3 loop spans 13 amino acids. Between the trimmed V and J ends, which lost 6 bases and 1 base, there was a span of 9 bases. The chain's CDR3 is CASRSQENTEAFF. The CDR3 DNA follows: TGTGCCAGCAGGTCACAGGAGAACACTGAAGCTTTCTTT.

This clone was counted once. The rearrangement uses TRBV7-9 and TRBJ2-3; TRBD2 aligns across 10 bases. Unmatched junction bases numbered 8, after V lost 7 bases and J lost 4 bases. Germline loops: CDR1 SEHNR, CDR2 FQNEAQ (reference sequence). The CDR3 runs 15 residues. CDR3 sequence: CASNPAGGRSDTQYF. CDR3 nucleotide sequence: TGTGCCAGCAACCCAGCGGGGGGGAGGTCAGATACGCAGTATTTT.

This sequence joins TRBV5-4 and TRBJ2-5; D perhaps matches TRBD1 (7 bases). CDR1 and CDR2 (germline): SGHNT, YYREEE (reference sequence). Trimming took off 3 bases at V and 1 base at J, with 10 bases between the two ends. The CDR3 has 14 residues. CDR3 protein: CASSSGDSQETQYF. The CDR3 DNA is TGTGCCAGCAGCTCGGGGGACAGCCAAGAGACCCAGTACTTC.

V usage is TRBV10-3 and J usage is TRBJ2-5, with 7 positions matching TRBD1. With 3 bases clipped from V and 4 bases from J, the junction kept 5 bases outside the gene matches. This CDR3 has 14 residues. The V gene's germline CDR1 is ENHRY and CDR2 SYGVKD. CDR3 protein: CAISERTGSETQYF. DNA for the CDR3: TGTGCCATCAGTGAACGGACAGGTTCAGAGACCCAGTACTTC.

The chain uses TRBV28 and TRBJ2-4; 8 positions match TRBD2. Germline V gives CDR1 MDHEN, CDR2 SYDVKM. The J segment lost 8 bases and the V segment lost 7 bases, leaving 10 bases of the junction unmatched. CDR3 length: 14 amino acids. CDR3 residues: CASMDGGGLYIQYF. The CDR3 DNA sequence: TGTGCCAGCATGGATGGCGGGGGGTTGTACATTCAGTACTTC.